Shown below are 4 T cell receptor beta chains from a single sample sequenced in a study of blood T cell repertoires in COVID-19. Only in-frame clones appear in the TCRdb table, and some are missing; sequencing was by immunoSEQ multiplex PCR. The sample shows over 150,000 clones, 70% to 85% of them seen only once. The sequenced sample was PBMCs or T cells enriched from blood (not recorded which). The source is a woman aged 25 to 39 who had recovered from COVID-19.

This clone was recorded many times. This chain links TRBV19 with TRBJ1-2; maybe TRBD1 (5 bases). V shed 3 bases and J shed 4 bases, with 12 bases lying between them. The CDR3 runs 14 residues. CDR1 and CDR2 (germline): LNHDA, SQIVND (reference sequence). DNA for the CDR3: TGTGCCAGTAGTATCCTAGGGGAGGCCTATGGCTACACCTTC. Translated, it gives CASSILGEAYGYTF.

The chain uses TRBV18 and TRBJ1-1; D is perhaps TRBD1 (5 bases). This CDR3 spans 13 amino acids. The germline gives CDR1 KGHSH, CDR2 LQKENI. The V and J ends lost 5 bases and 3 bases respectively, with 10 bases between them. The CDR3, as DNA: TGTGCCAGCTCATCCAGGGCGGACACTGAAGCTTTCTTT. It codes for CASSSRADTEAFF.

The gene calls are TRBV13 and TRBJ2-7, with D possibly matching TRBD2 (7 bases). The CDR3 is 18 residues long. The germline CDR1 and CDR2 sequences are PRHDT and FYEKMQ (reference sequence). The V end lost 4 bases, the J end lost 3 bases, and 25 bases lay between the germline ends. The DNA for the CDR3 is TGTGCCAGCAGCTCCCCTGGGGCCGGGGGCGCGGGGGTCTACGAGCAGTACTTC. It codes for CASSSPGAGGAGVYEQYF.

V and J are TRBV18 and TRBJ1-6; the D gene is possibly TRBD1 (5 bases). Trimming cost V 3 bases and J 7 bases, with 16 bases left between them. The germline V gene encodes CDR1 KGHSH and CDR2 LQKENI. The CDR3 is 16 residues long. CDR3 sequence (DNA): TGTGCCAGCTCACCGATGGAACAGGTCAACAATTCACCCCTCCACTTT. This sequence encodes CASSPMEQVNNSPLHF.